The TCR beta chain under discussion was sequenced for a study of cytomegalovirus exposure and HLA in healthy donors. Broader study findings: For cytomegalovirus status, the classifier reportedly gave diagnoses with high specificity and sensitivity. TCR beta chains associated with HLA were, in a later analysis, more clonally expanded than equally common others. About 87% or about 30% of the time was how often most TCR beta V segments were productive, according to an earlier analysis.

A multiplex PCR was run with 60 Vbeta primers and 13 Jbeta primers. Here immunoSEQ multiplex PCR was the method, and the copy in TCRdb shows in-frame clones only, minus some. The sample lists about 150,000 clones, approximately 79% occurring once. The CDR3 is made up of 14 amino acids. V lost 3 bases to trimming and J lost 2 bases, with 10 bases between them. The germline V gene encodes CDR1 SGDLS and CDR2 YYNGEE. Regarding this clone: Its antigen is unknown.

Material for sequencing was PBMCs. The source of this sequence is a woman aged 30 to 39 in good health and CMV-seronegative. V and J are TRBV9 and TRBJ2-3; D is possibly TRBD1 (5 bases). CDR3 bases: TGTGCCAGCAGCGCTAGACAGACCACAGATACGCAGTATTTT. It specifies CASSARQTTDTQYF. The entire variable domain, with the rest obtained from reference TRBV9 and TRBJ2-3, is as follows: DSGVTQTPKHLITATGQRVTLRCSPRSGDLSVYWYQQSLDQGLQFLIQYYNGEERAKGNILERFSAQQFPDLHSELNLSSLELGDSALYFCASSARQTTDTQYFGPGTRLTVL.